The 8 T cell receptor beta chains below all came from one sample that was sequenced in a study of identical twins. From the 5' RACE reads, TCRdb called clonotypes with MiXCR, one entry per CDR3 protein. The sample has roughly 570,000 distinct CDR3 sequences, 9.6% seen once; the top ten hold approximately 3%. The sample was also linked to a second study, of yellow fever vaccine responses in identical twins.

The sequenced material came from PBMCs. The origin of the receptors is a woman under 30 in good health.

CDR3 in amino acids: CAWRTTTGYTGELFF. The CDR3 nucleotides are TGTGCCTGGAGAACCACGACAGGCTACACCGGGGAGCTGTTTTTT. This chain links TRBV30 with TRBJ2-2; D perhaps matches TRBD1 (6 bases). V lost 3 bases, J lost 3 bases, and 14 bases lay in between. The CDR3 runs to 15 residues. CDR1 and CDR2 (germline): GTSNPN, SVGIG (reference sequence).

This clonotype has just a few counts. Germline and junction disagree at one end, which may indicate a read error. The V and J genes are TRBV2 and TRBJ2-7; TRBD2 agrees at 8 bases. CDR3 size: 15 residues. Germline V gene sequence: CDR1 SNHLY, CDR2 FYNNEI. This CDR3 is CASSEEAGVPYEQYF. In nucleotides, the CDR3 is TGTGCCAGCAGCGAAGAAGCGGGAGTCCCCTACGAGCAGTACTTC.

This clonotype was counted many times. The chain links TRBV7-2 to TRBJ1-2; weak D call: TRBD1 (6 bases). Trimming stripped 1 base from V and 4 bases from J, with 13 bases between. CDR1 and CDR2 (germline): SGHTA, FQGNSA. The CDR3 loop spans 15 amino acids. In DNA, the CDR3 is TGTGCCAGCAGCTTAGGGCAGGGGAAAATCTATGGCTACACCTTC. It is translated as CASSLGQGKIYGYTF. The full variable domain, its missing parts supplied by reference TRBV7-2 and TRBJ1-2, is GAGVSQSPSNKVTEKGKDVELRCDPISGHTALYWYRQSLGQGLEFLIYFQGNSAPDKSGLPSDRFSAERTGGSVSTLTIQRTQQEDSAVYLCASSLGQGKIYGYTFGSGTRLTVV.

This clonotype was counted only a few times. The genes are TRBV20-1 and TRBJ2-3, with D tentatively TRBD2 (6 bases). The length of the CDR3 is 16 residues. The V end lost 2 bases, the J end lost 0 bases, and 15 bases lay between the germline ends. CDR1 is DFQATT and CDR2 is SNEGSKA in the germline V gene (reference sequence). The CDR3 sequence is CSARSLSGGSTDTQYF. The CDR3, as DNA: TGCAGTGCTAGATCCCTTAGCGGAGGGAGCACAGATACGCAGTATTTT.

The sample holds many counts of this clonotype. The chain recombines TRBV29-1 with TRBJ2-3, with D maybe TRBD2 (7 bases). Trimming took off 5 bases at V and 2 bases at J, with 20 bases between the two ends. Per the germline V gene, CDR1 is SQVTM and CDR2 is ANQGSEA. The CDR3 covers 16 residues. CDR3 nucleotides: TGCAGCGTTCAAGGGGGGGTGGGGGCCCCCACAGATACGCAGTATTTT. As protein: CSVQGGVGAPTDTQYF.

This clonotype came up a few times. CDR3 bases: TGTGCCAGTAGTATGAGGGGGAATGAGCAGTTCTTC. Its protein is CASSMRGNEQFF. The rearrangement joins TRBV19 to TRBJ2-1; tentatively, D is TRBD1 (6 bases). The CDR3 covers 12 residues. Germline-derived CDR1 and CDR2 are LNHDA and SQIVND (reference sequence). V was clipped by 3 bases and J by 7 bases, with 7 bases between them.

This clonotype was counted between two and nine times. The V call is TRBV5-1, the J call TRBJ2-2; 7 bases are a match to TRBD2. Germline assignment: CDR1 SGHRS and CDR2 YFSETQ. The CDR3 is 15 residues long. The junction had 4 bases not matched to a gene; V was cut back by 0 bases and J by 5 bases. The CDR3 DNA follows: TGCGCCAGCAGCTTGGGGACTAGTCGGACCGGGGAGCTGTTTTTT. As protein: CASSLGTSRTGELFF.

This clonotype was recorded many times. The V call is TRBV5-1, the J call TRBJ2-1, with a weak D call TRBD1 (5 bases). Germline V lookup: CDR1 SGHRS, CDR2 YFSETQ. The germline V and J ends were trimmed by 2 bases and 0 bases, with 21 bases remaining between them. The CDR3 is 19 amino acids. In DNA form, the CDR3 reads TGCGCCAGCAGCTTTGGGTCCCCGACAGCCTCAAACTCCTACAATGAGCAGTTCTTC. It yields the protein CASSFGSPTASNSYNEQFF.